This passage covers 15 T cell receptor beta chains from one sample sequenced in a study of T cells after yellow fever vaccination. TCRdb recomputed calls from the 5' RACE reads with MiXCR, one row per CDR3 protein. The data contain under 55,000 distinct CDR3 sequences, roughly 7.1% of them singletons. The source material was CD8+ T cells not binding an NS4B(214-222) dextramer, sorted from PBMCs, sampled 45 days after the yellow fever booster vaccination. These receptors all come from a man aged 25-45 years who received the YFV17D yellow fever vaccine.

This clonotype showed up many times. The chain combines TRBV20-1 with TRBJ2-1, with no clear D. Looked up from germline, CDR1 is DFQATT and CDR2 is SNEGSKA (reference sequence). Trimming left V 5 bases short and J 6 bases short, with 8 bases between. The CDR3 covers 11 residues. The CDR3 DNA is TGCAGTGCTTCTCATGGCAATGAGCAGTTCTTC. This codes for CSASHGNEQFF.

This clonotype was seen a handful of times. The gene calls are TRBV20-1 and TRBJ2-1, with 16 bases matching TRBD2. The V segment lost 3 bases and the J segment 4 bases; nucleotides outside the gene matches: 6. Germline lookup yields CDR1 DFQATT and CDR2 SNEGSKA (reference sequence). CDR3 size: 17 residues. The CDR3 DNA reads TGCAGTGCTAGGGTTGGGACTAGCGGGAGGGAATACAATGAGCAGTTCTTC. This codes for CSARVGTSGREYNEQFF.

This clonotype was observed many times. The CDR3 here is CATSSPGVGNEQFF. CDR3 sequence (DNA): TGTGCCACCTCCAGCCCTGGGGTTGGGAATGAGCAGTTCTTC. This rearrangement joins TRBV15 to TRBJ2-1; D call uncertain. The CDR3 runs 14 residues. V was cut by 8 bases and J by 7 bases, with 18 bases left in between. Germline-derived CDR1 and CDR2 are LNHNV and YYDKDF (reference sequence).

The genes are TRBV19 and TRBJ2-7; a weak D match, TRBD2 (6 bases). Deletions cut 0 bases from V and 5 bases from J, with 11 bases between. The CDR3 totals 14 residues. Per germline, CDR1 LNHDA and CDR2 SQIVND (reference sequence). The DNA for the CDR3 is TGTGCCAGTAGTATAGAAGGAGGGAGTGACGAGCAGTACTTC. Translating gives CASSIEGGSDEQYF.

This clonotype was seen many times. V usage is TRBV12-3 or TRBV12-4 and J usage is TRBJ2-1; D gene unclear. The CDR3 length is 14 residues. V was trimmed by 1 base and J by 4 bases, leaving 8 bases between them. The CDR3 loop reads CASSLGVGYNEQFF. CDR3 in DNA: TGTGCCAGCAGTTTAGGGGTGGGGTACAATGAGCAGTTCTTC.

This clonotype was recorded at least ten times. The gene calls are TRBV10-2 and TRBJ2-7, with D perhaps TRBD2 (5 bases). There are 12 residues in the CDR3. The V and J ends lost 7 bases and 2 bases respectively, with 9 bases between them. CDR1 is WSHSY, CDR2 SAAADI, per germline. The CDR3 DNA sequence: TGCGCCAGCACTGGGCGGGCCTACGAGCAGTACTTC. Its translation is CASTGRAYEQYF.

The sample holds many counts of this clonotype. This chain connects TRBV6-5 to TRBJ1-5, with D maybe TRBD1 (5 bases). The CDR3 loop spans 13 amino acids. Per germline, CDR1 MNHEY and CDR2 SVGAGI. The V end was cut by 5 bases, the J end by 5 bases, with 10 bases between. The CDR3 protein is CASSRGTDQPQHF. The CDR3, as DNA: TGTGCCAGCAGTCGCGGGACGGATCAGCCCCAGCATTTT.

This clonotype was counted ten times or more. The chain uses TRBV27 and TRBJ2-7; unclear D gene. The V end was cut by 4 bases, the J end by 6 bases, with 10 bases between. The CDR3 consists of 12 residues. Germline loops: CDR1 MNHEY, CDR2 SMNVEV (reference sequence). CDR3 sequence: CASSSAPGEQYF. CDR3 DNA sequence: TGTGCCAGCAGTTCGGCCCCTGGCGAGCAGTACTTC.

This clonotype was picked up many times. The CDR3 spells CSARDAPDQEKLFF. Written as DNA, the CDR3 is TGCAGTGCTAGAGATGCGCCAGATCAAGAAAAACTGTTTTTT. The chain is built from TRBV20-1 and TRBJ1-4; D gene uncertain. Trimming removed 0 bases at V and 8 bases at J, with 13 bases between. This CDR3 contains 14 residues. Germline values: CDR1 DFQATT, CDR2 SNEGSKA (reference sequence).

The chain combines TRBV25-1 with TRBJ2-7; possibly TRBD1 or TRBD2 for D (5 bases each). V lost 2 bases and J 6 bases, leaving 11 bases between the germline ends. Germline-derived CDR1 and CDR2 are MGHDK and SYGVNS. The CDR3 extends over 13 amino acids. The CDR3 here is CASSERPGGEQYF. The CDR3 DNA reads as TGTGCCAGCAGTGAACGCCCTGGGGGCGAGCAGTACTTC.

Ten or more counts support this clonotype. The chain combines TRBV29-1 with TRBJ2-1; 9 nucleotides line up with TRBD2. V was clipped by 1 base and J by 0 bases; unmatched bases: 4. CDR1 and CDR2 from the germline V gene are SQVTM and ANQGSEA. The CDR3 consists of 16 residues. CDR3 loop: CSVEGVSGSSYNEQFF. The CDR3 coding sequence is TGCAGCGTTGAAGGGGTTAGCGGGAGCTCCTACAATGAGCAGTTCTTC.

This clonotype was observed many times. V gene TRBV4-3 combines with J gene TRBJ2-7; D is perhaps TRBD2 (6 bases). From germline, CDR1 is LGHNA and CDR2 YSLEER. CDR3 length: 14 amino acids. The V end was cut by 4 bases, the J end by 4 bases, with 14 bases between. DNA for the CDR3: TGCGCCAGCAGCCCGGAGGGGAAGGCTTACGAGCAGTACTTC. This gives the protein CASSPEGKAYEQYF.

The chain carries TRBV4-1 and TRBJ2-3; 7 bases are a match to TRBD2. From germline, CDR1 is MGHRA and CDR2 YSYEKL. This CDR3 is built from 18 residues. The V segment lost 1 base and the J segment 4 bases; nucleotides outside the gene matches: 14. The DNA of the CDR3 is TGCGCCAGCAGCCAAGTTGCGTGGGAGGGCCCGAACCCAGATACGCAGTATTTT. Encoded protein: CASSQVAWEGPNPDTQYF.

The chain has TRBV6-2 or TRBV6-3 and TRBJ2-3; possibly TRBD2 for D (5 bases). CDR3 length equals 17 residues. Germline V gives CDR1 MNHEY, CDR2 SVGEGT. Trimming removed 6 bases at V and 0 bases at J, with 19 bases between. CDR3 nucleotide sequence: TGTGCCAGCAGCATCACGGGAAGGCCAGGTAGCACAGATACGCAGTATTTT. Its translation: CASSITGRPGSTDTQYF.

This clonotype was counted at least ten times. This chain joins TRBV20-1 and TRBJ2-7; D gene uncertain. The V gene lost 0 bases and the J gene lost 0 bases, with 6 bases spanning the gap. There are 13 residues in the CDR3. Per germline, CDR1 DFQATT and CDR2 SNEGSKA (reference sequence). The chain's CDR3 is CSARERSSYEQYF. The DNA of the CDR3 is TGCAGTGCTAGAGAAAGGAGCTCCTACGAGCAGTACTTC.